Listed below are T cell receptor beta chains from one sample, sequenced in a study of CD8 T cells in ankylosing spondylitis. TCRdb ran MiXCR on the 5' RACE reads and lists one entry per CDR3 protein. The table includes a few hundred thousand distinct CDR3 sequences, 9.5% to 13% detected once. The source material was blood, either unsorted or a sorted T cell fraction (not recorded which). Every receptor here comes from a female donor with ankylosing spondylitis or in good health (not recorded which). Each CDR3 is given with its conserved first and last residue. Each record gives: J gene, D gene, V gene, clone size, CDR3 protein, CDR3 DNA. D genes are given only for firm matches. Clone size, where shown, is once, few, many, or a class for clones that have expanded.

>TRBJ2-6|-|TRBV12-3/TRBV12-4|many
CASSSSGANVLTF
TGTGCCAGCTCTTCTTCTGGGGCCAACGTCCTGACTTTC
>TRBJ2-7|TRBD2|TRBV20-1|many
CSARRGGSLSYEQYF
TGCAGTGCTAGACGAGGCGGGAGTTTATCCTACGAGCAGTACTTC
>TRBJ2-5|TRBD1|TRBV7-2|few
CASSPSETGGPKYF
TGTGCCAGCAGCCCAAGTGAGACAGGGGGCCCCAAGTACTTC
>TRBJ2-1|TRBD2|TRBV13|-
CASSLREVGKNEQFF
TGTGCCAGCAGCTTACGGGAGGTCGGAAAAAATGAGCAGTTCTTC
>TRBJ1-1|-|TRBV12-3/TRBV12-4|-
CASSETVNTEAFF
TGTGCCAGCAGTGAGACCGTGAACACTGAAGCTTTCTTT
>TRBJ2-2|-|TRBV3-1|many
CASSQLGRTTGELFF
TGTGCCAGCAGCCAACTCGGCCGGACCACCGGGGAGCTGTTTTTT
>TRBJ2-2|-|TRBV12-3/TRBV12-4|many
CASTSSTGELFF
TGTGCCAGCACCTCCTCAACCGGGGAGCTGTTTTTT
>TRBJ2-5|-|TRBV20-1|-
CSASPDQETQYF
TGCAGTGCTAGTCCAGACCAAGAGACCCAGTACTTC
>TRBJ1-1|TRBD1|TRBV7-8|few
CASSSNRGPGTEAFF
TGTGCCAGCAGCTCCAACAGGGGGCCAGGCACTGAAGCTTTCTTT
>TRBJ2-3|TRBD2|TRBV29-1|many
CSVLAGNTDTQYF
TGCAGCGTCCTAGCGGGCAACACAGATACGCAGTATTTT
>TRBJ2-7|-|TRBV20-1|many
CSAKYYEQYF
TGCAGTGCCAAGTACTACGAGCAGTACTTC
>TRBJ2-7|-|TRBV5-1|many
CASKREMDEQYF
TGCGCCAGCAAAAGAGAGATGGACGAGCAGTACTTC
>TRBJ1-3|-|TRBV12-3/TRBV12-4|many
CASSSNGGGNTIYF
TGTGCCAGCAGTTCCAATGGCGGTGGAAACACCATATATTTT
>TRBJ1-1|-|TRBV6-5|many
CASSYSGGLNTEAFF
TGTGCCAGCAGTTACTCTGGCGGATTGAACACTGAAGCTTTCTTT
>TRBJ2-2|-|TRBV20-1|many
CSAQKFAGELFF
TGCAGTGCTCAAAAGTTCGCCGGGGAGCTGTTTTTT
>TRBJ2-1|TRBD2|TRBV5-6|medium-sized
CASSPPRTSGHNEQFF
TGTGCCAGCAGCCCCCCACGGACTAGCGGCCACAATGAGCAGTTCTTC
>TRBJ2-1|-|TRBV15|-
CAVQPRTTTSQFF
TGTGCCGTTCAACCGAGGACTACAACGTCTCAGTTCTTC
>TRBJ2-3|-|TRBV10-3|many
CAISESPGITDTQYF
TGTGCCATCAGTGAGTCGCCAGGAATCACAGATACGCAGTATTTT
>TRBJ1-3|-|TRBV28|many
CASSSPGSSGNTIYF
TGTGCCAGCAGTTCACCAGGCTCCTCTGGAAACACCATATATTTT
>TRBJ2-4|TRBD1|TRBV5-1|-
CASSKGQATPGNIQYF
TGCGCCAGCAGCAAGGGACAGGCAACTCCGGGAAACATTCAGTACTTC
>TRBJ2-7|-|TRBV27|many
CASSRGILYEQYF
TGTGCCAGCAGTCGAGGGATCCTCTACGAGCAGTACTTC
>TRBJ1-4|-|TRBV5-5|many
CASSRREVWEKLFF
TGTGCCAGCAGCAGAAGGGAAGTTTGGGAAAAACTGTTTTTT
>TRBJ2-1|-|TRBV11-2|many
CASSFSSAHAEQFF
TGTGCCAGCAGCTTTTCGTCAGCTCACGCTGAGCAGTTCTTC
>TRBJ2-2|-|TRBV6-2/TRBV6-3|few
CASSIARGPGELFF
TGTGCCAGCAGTATAGCTCGGGGACCCGGGGAGCTGTTTTTT
>TRBJ1-6|-|TRBV6-5|-
CASSYDSPAGVHSPLHF
TGTGCCAGCAGTTACGACTCGCCCGCGGGTGTTCATTCACCCCTCCACTTT
>TRBJ2-1|TRBD2|TRBV7-2|-
CASSPLAGDSYNEQFF
TGTGCCAGCAGCCCACTAGCGGGGGACTCCTACAATGAGCAGTTCTTC
>TRBJ2-3|TRBD2|TRBV9|many
CASSAIAGEDTDTQYF
TGTGCCAGCAGCGCAATAGCGGGAGAGGACACAGATACGCAGTATTTT
>TRBJ1-2|-|TRBV29-1|few
CSVDGPGGYTF
TGCAGCGTTGACGGGCCAGGTGGCTACACCTTC